The rows below give T cell receptor beta chains drawn from one sample of a study of T cell changes during pregnancy in multiple sclerosis. Sequencing used immunoSEQ multiplex PCR; TCRdb keeps in-frame clones, though not all of them. Here the sample spans tens of thousands of clones, about 83% being singletons. The specimen was peripheral blood from another person, used as feeder cells. The receptor set was obtained from a human donor whose cells served as feeder cells for cultures in a pregnancy study. Each CDR3 is given with its conserved first and last residue. Each record gives: V gene, CDR3 length, J gene, CDR3 protein.

v_call: TRBV9
cdr3_length: 14
j_call: TRBJ1-2
cdr3_aa: CASSVDDGFYGYTF

v_call: TRBV30
cdr3_length: 11
j_call: TRBJ2-1
cdr3_aa: CAWSRMHEQFF

v_call: TRBV18
cdr3_length: 13
j_call: TRBJ2-1
cdr3_aa: CASSPGGRNEQFF

v_call: TRBV5-1
cdr3_length: 14
j_call: TRBJ2-7
cdr3_aa: CASSLGGQGYEQYF

v_call: TRBV6-6
cdr3_length: 14
j_call: TRBJ1-3
cdr3_aa: CASSRDGEPNTIYF

v_call: TRBV5-6
cdr3_length: 15
j_call: TRBJ1-3
cdr3_aa: CASSLLGAEGNTIYF

v_call: TRBV14
cdr3_length: 15
j_call: TRBJ2-1
cdr3_aa: CASRDYPPKDNEQFF

v_call: TRBV6-6
cdr3_length: 14
j_call: TRBJ2-7
cdr3_aa: CASSTGPESYEQYF

v_call: TRBV7-3
cdr3_length: 14
j_call: TRBJ1-6
cdr3_aa: CASSLLDLYSPLHF

v_call: TRBV7-8
cdr3_length: 12
j_call: TRBJ2-2
cdr3_aa: CASSSNTGELFF

v_call: TRBV4-1
cdr3_length: 14
j_call: TRBJ2-5
cdr3_aa: CASSQERGQETQYF

v_call: TRBV5-1
cdr3_length: 16
j_call: TRBJ2-7
cdr3_aa: CASSLVGAGTPYEQYF

v_call: TRBV6-6
cdr3_length: 16
j_call: TRBJ1-3
cdr3_aa: CASSPTVDRSGNTIYF

v_call: TRBV27
cdr3_length: 16
j_call: TRBJ2-2
cdr3_aa: CASSWASGDNTGELFF

v_call: TRBV6-6
cdr3_length: 11
j_call: TRBJ2-7
cdr3_aa: CASGTPYEQYF

v_call: TRBV7-9
cdr3_length: 15
j_call: TRBJ2-1
cdr3_aa: CASSPAGPIRGEQFF

v_call: TRBV23-1
cdr3_length: 17
j_call: TRBJ2-1
cdr3_aa: CASSLSIRDSSYNEQFF

v_call: TRBV19
cdr3_length: 14
j_call: TRBJ2-1
cdr3_aa: CASADRGSYNEQFF

v_call: TRBV19
cdr3_length: 14
j_call: TRBJ1-2
cdr3_aa: CASSIATGPYGYTF

v_call: TRBV30
cdr3_length: 15
j_call: TRBJ1-1
cdr3_aa: CAWSARGRQYIEAFF

v_call: TRBV5-4
cdr3_length: 15
j_call: TRBJ2-2
cdr3_aa: CASSFSGGRTGELFF

v_call: TRBV10-2
cdr3_length: 16
j_call: TRBJ2-1
cdr3_aa: CASSGPGGIRLNEQFF

v_call: TRBV5-5
cdr3_length: 17
j_call: TRBJ1-6
cdr3_aa: CASSFDQGFSYNSPLHF

v_call: TRBV11-3
cdr3_length: 13
j_call: TRBJ2-1
cdr3_aa: CASSSRSGNEQFF

v_call: TRBV29-1
cdr3_length: 14
j_call: TRBJ2-7
cdr3_aa: CSVEDDRDVHEQYF

v_call: TRBV7-9
cdr3_length: 14
j_call: TRBJ2-3
cdr3_aa: CASRVAESTDTQYF

v_call: TRBV5-1
cdr3_length: 14
j_call: TRBJ2-3
cdr3_aa: CASSPQGAQDTQYF

v_call: TRBV27
cdr3_length: 15
j_call: TRBJ1-2
cdr3_aa: CASSSRQGAVGSYTF

v_call: TRBV11-3
cdr3_length: 15
j_call: TRBJ2-7
cdr3_aa: CASSYYFGTSYEQYF

v_call: TRBV6-5
cdr3_length: 15
j_call: TRBJ2-4
cdr3_aa: CASSPSTVGKNIQYF

v_call: TRBV5-5
cdr3_length: 13
j_call: TRBJ1-3
cdr3_aa: CASSLASGNTIYF

v_call: TRBV5-1
cdr3_length: 16
j_call: TRBJ2-1
cdr3_aa: CASSLENSGGYNEQFF

v_call: TRBV6-1
cdr3_length: 13
j_call: TRBJ1-5
cdr3_aa: CASSEAGRQPQHF

v_call: TRBV5-1
cdr3_length: 14
j_call: TRBJ1-4
cdr3_aa: CASSLEGPNEKLFF

v_call: TRBV6-1
cdr3_length: 13
j_call: TRBJ2-2
cdr3_aa: CAGGTGNTGELFF

v_call: TRBV5-1
cdr3_length: 16
j_call: TRBJ2-2
cdr3_aa: CASSLGPGDFTGELFF

v_call: TRBV19
cdr3_length: 12
j_call: TRBJ1-6
cdr3_aa: CASSMGDPPLHF

v_call: TRBV29-1
cdr3_length: 11
j_call: TRBJ1-1
cdr3_aa: CSWGGNTEAFF

v_call: TRBV7-2
cdr3_length: 17
j_call: TRBJ2-3
cdr3_aa: CASGLRPQRESTDTQYF

v_call: TRBV7-3
cdr3_length: 14
j_call: TRBJ2-2
cdr3_aa: CASSPGTFTGELFF

v_call: TRBV12-5
cdr3_length: 13
j_call: TRBJ1-5
cdr3_aa: CASGLGGEQPQHF

v_call: TRBV29-1
cdr3_length: 12
j_call: TRBJ2-1
cdr3_aa: CSGSRAYNEQFF

v_call: TRBV11-3
cdr3_length: 16
j_call: TRBJ2-3
cdr3_aa: CASSPTGGASPDTQYF

v_call: TRBV30
cdr3_length: 14
j_call: TRBJ2-1
cdr3_aa: CAFQTAGTYNEQFF